Below, 19 T cell receptor beta chains from the same sample are listed, as sequenced in a study of blood T cell repertoires in COVID-19 (dated by TCRdb to about 2020). The method behind the library was the immunoSEQ multiplex PCR assay. TCRdb re-hosts the immuneACCESS table, in-frame sequences only. Its copies lack some clones; in the studies checked, an unresolved V gene accounts for under half of them, and the cause for the rest is not known. Present in this sample are almost 25,000 clones, about 81% of which were seen just once. The ten biggest clones cover roughly 2.7% of the sample. Sequencing was performed on peripheral blood. The source of these receptors is a woman aged 70-85 years with COVID-19, enrolled during active disease.

The V gene is TRBV10-3, the J gene TRBJ1-1, with no clear D. The CDR3 covers 13 residues. V lost 0 bases, J lost 6 bases, and 8 bases lay in between. Germline V gives CDR1 ENHRY, CDR2 SYGVKD. CDR3 protein: CAISESSSPEAFF. DNA of the CDR3: TGTGCCATCAGTGAGTCGAGTAGCCCTGAAGCTTTCTTT.

This chain links TRBV19 with TRBJ1-5, with unresolved D. Per germline, CDR1 LNHDA and CDR2 SQIVND (reference sequence). This CDR3 has 12 residues. V lost 5 bases to trimming and J lost 5 bases, with 7 bases between them. The CDR3 spells CASSLSYQPQHF. CDR3 nucleotides: TGTGCCAGTAGTCTATCCTATCAGCCCCAGCATTTT.

The chain uses TRBV12-3 or TRBV12-4 and TRBJ2-7; D is uncertain. The CDR3 is made up of 11 amino acids. The ends were cut back, 2 bases at V and 7 bases at J, with 6 bases in the middle. The DNA for the CDR3 is TGTGCCAGCAGTTTAAGTAGAGAGCAGTACTTC. Its translation is CASSLSREQYF.

The gene calls are TRBV19 and TRBJ1-5; D remains unclear. V lost 0 bases and J 7 bases, leaving 7 bases between the germline ends. The CDR3 is made up of 13 amino acids. From germline, CDR1 is LNHDA and CDR2 SQIVND (reference sequence). The CDR3 here is CASSIEGRQPQHF. The CDR3 region has the DNA TGTGCCAGTAGTATAGAGGGGAGACAGCCCCAGCATTTT.

The chain recombines TRBV7-3 with TRBJ1-1; TRBD1 agrees at 7 bases. J lost 3 bases, V lost 4 bases, and 5 bases had no gene match. Germline CDR1 is SGHTA and CDR2 is FQGTGA. The CDR3 covers 14 residues. CDR3 protein: CASSSNRGHTEAFF. CDR3 DNA sequence: TGTGCCAGCAGCTCTAACAGGGGCCACACTGAAGCTTTCTTT.

This rearrangement joins TRBV2 to TRBJ1-1; D might be TRBD1 (5 bases). The CDR3 consists of 14 residues. Between the trimmed V and J ends, which lost 4 bases and 1 base, there was a span of 10 bases. Germline CDR1 reads SNHLY; CDR2 reads FYNNEI. In nucleotides, the CDR3 is TGTGCCAGCAGTGGGACACCGCCGAACACTGAAGCTTTCTTT. This gives the protein CASSGTPPNTEAFF.

CDR3 coding DNA: TGTGCCAGCAGCTTAGGTGGTTGGTCCGGAGCTGAAGCTTTCTTT. Its protein is CASSLGGWSGAEAFF. This chain joins TRBV7-2 and TRBJ1-1; D not resolved. The ends were cut back, 1 base at V and 6 bases at J, with 15 bases in the middle. The germline V gene encodes CDR1 SGHTA and CDR2 FQGNSA. The CDR3 loop spans 15 amino acids.

This rearrangement joins TRBV7-3 to TRBJ2-3, with 7 bases identical to TRBD2. This CDR3 is 16 amino acids long. Trimming removed 3 bases from V and 5 bases from J; junction bases left unmatched: 11. CDR1 and CDR2 from the germline V gene are SGHTA and FQGTGA. DNA for the CDR3: TGTGCCAGCAGCTTTAGGCCAGCGGGGAGTGGAGATACGCAGTATTTT. Residues: CASSFRPAGSGDTQYF.

The rearrangement joins TRBV6-5 to TRBJ1-1; D is unclear. Trimming left V 4 bases short and J 0 bases short, with 6 bases between. Germline lookup yields CDR1 MNHEY and CDR2 SVGAGI. This CDR3 has 13 residues. CDR3 bases: TGTGCCAGCAGTTTCCACTTGAACACTGAAGCTTTCTTT. Translating it yields CASSFHLNTEAFF.

This chain joins TRBV27 and TRBJ2-2; 8 bases are shared with TRBD2. The CDR3 is 17 residues long. The germline V gene encodes CDR1 MNHEY and CDR2 SMNVEV (reference sequence). V dropped 9 bases and J dropped 4; count of bases not matched to a gene: 16. This CDR3 is CASRSGHSGRVTGELFF. Here the CDR3 DNA reads TGTGCCAGTAGATCGGGCCACAGCGGGAGAGTCACCGGGGAGCTGTTTTTT.

The CDR3 is CASSASGTGETQYF. The CDR3 bases are TGTGCCAGTAGCGCCTCGGGGACAGGGGAGACCCAGTACTTC. The chain joins TRBV19 to TRBJ2-5; 9 bases fit TRBD1. The length of the CDR3 is 14 residues. Per the germline V gene, CDR1 is LNHDA and CDR2 is SQIVND (reference sequence). J gave up 5 bases and V 6 bases, and 7 bases lay outside the gene matches.

The V call is TRBV6-2 or TRBV6-3, the J call TRBJ1-6, with a tentative D call TRBD1 (6 bases). Germline V lookup: CDR1 MNHEY, CDR2 SVGEGT. The V end was cut by 6 bases, the J end by 8 bases, with 8 bases between. The CDR3 extends over 12 amino acids. Written as DNA, the CDR3 is TGTGCCAGCAGCTCAGGGGATTCACCCCTCCACTTT. It specifies CASSSGDSPLHF.

This chain links TRBV27 with TRBJ1-5; D is perhaps TRBD1 (6 bases). Trimming shortened V by 3 bases and J by 5 bases, and 8 bases separated the two germline ends. Germline loops: CDR1 MNHEY, CDR2 SMNVEV (reference sequence). This CDR3 region has 13 residues. CDR3 amino acids: CASSFAGDQPQHF. The CDR3 DNA sequence: TGTGCCAGCAGTTTCGCAGGGGATCAGCCCCAGCATTTT.

The gene calls are TRBV21-1 and TRBJ2-7; the D call in the table, TRBD1, was not verified against the DNA. TRBV21-1 is shown as a pseudogene. The CDR3 extends over 16 amino acids. The CDR3 region is CASSISTGTSPYEQYV. The CDR3 DNA is TGTGCCAGCAGCATATCGACAGGGACCTCCCCCTACGAGCAGTACGTC.

The chain uses TRBV28 and TRBJ1-6; weak D call: TRBD1 (5 bases). Trimming removed 6 bases at V and 0 bases at J, with 18 bases between. The CDR3 loop spans 18 amino acids. From germline, CDR1 is MDHEN and CDR2 SYDVKM. CDR3 protein: CASSWTKSPGSYNSPLHF. The DNA for the CDR3 is TGTGCCAGCAGCTGGACAAAATCCCCAGGCTCCTATAATTCACCCCTCCACTTT.

The rearrangement joins TRBV19 to TRBJ1-4; D is uncertain. Germline CDR1 is LNHDA and CDR2 is SQIVND (reference sequence). Trimming removed 5 bases at V and 0 bases at J, with 10 bases between. The CDR3 runs 15 residues. The DNA for the CDR3 is TGTGCCAGTAGTGGGCGAACAGCAACTAATGAAAAACTGTTTTTT. The encoded protein is CASSGRTATNEKLFF.

DNA for the CDR3: TGTGCCAGCAGTGATCCGGGAAGGCACCTTGGCTACACCTTC. Residues: CASSDPGRHLGYTF. The chain links TRBV25-1 to TRBJ1-2; no definite D call. There are 14 residues in the CDR3. The germline V gene encodes CDR1 MGHDK and CDR2 SYGVNS. V was clipped by 3 bases and J by 7 bases, with 15 bases between them.

The V and J genes are TRBV29-1 and TRBJ1-1; TRBD1 aligns across 9 bases. The CDR3 sequence is 17 residues long. The germline CDR1 and CDR2 sequences are SQVTM and ANQGSEA. The J segment lost 4 bases and the V segment lost 4 bases, leaving 16 bases of the junction unmatched. The CDR3 nucleotides read TGCAGCGTTGGGCGTTATCCGGGACAGGGCGGGGGCACTGAAGCTTTCTTT. It specifies CSVGRYPGQGGGTEAFF.

The rearrangement joins TRBV7-9 to TRBJ2-3, with D perhaps matching TRBD2 (5 bases). The V end was cut by 3 bases, the J end by 7 bases, with 14 bases between. CDR1 is SEHNR and CDR2 is FQNEAQ in the germline V gene (reference sequence). The CDR3 length is 14 residues. For the CDR3, the DNA is TGTGCCAGCAGCTTGGGTAGGACTTCAAATACGCAGTATTTT. It yields the protein CASSLGRTSNTQYF.